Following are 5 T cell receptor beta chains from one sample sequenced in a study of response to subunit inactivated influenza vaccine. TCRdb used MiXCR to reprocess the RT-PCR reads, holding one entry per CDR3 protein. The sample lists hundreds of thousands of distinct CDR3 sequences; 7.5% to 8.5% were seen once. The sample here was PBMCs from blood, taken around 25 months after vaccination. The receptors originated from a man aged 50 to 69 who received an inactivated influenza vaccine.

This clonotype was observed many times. The chain's CDR3 is CASSPGWATGNTIYF. The CDR3 DNA reads TGTGCCAGCAGCCCGGGATGGGCTACTGGAAACACCATATATTTT. This chain links TRBV11-2 with TRBJ1-3; D unclear. In germline, CDR1 is SGHAT, CDR2 FQNNGV. This CDR3 spans 15 amino acids. Trimming took 5 bases from V and 2 from J, leaving 13 bases between them.

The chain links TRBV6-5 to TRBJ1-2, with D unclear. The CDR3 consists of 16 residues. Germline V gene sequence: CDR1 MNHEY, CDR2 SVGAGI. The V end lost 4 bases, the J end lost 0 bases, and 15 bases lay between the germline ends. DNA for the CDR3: TGTGCCAGCAGTTCGATACCCCCAGCCGCTAACTATGGCTACACCTTC. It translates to CASSSIPPAANYGYTF.

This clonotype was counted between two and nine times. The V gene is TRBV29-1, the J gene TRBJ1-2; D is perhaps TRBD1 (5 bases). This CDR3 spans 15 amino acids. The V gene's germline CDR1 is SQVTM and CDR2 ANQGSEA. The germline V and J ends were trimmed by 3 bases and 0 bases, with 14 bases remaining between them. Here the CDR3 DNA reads TGCAGCGTTGACCGGGGGGGATCGGCTAACTATGGCTACACCTTC. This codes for CSVDRGGSANYGYTF. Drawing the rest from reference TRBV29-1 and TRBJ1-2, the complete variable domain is SAVISQKPSRDICQRGTSLTIQCQVDSQVTMMFWYRQQPGQSLTLIATANQGSEATYESGFVIDKFPISRPNLTFSTLTVSNMSPEDSSIYLCSVDRGGSANYGYTFGSGTRLTVV.

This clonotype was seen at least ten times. CDR3 nucleotides: TGTGCCAGCAGCTTAGGGGGAATTAATCAGCCCCAGCATTTT. Translated, it gives CASSLGGINQPQHF. The V call is TRBV7-9, the J call TRBJ1-5, with no clear D. V shed 1 base and J shed 4 bases, with 8 bases lying between them. The CDR3 is 14 residues long. CDR1 and CDR2 (germline): SEHNR, FQNEAQ (reference sequence).

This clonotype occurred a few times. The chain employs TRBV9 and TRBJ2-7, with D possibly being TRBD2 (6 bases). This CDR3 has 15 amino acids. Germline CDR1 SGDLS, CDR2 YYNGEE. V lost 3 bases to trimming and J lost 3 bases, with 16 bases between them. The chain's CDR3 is CASSAGSSGFYEQYF. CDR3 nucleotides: TGTGCCAGCAGCGCCGGGAGTAGCGGCTTCTACGAGCAGTACTTC.